This section outlines one T cell receptor beta chain sequence together with its context. The table lists this clonotype with a few counts. Which antigen it targets is not known. No base qualities exist here, and no much larger clone lies one base off it. Library preparation used PCR. TCR sequencing of DNA from cultured CD4+ T cells used the Oncomine TCR Beta short-read assay at the Johns Hopkins FTIC core. Genomic DNA was extracted from the cultured CD4+ T cells with the QIAamp micro DNA kit. Oncomine TCR Beta libraries made from cultured CD4+ T cells were pooled using unique dual indexes and sequenced on an Illumina iSeq 100. Concerning the study's data processing: Non-productive sequences were filtered out, and CDR3s that did not start with C, did not end with F or W, or were shorter than 7 amino acids were discarded. The MANAFEST web application identified antigen-specific clonotypes by comparing peptide-stimulated wells against reference wells and other culture wells. Positive clones required FDR below 0.05, an odds ratio above 5, and productive frequency above 0.1% in at least two of three replicate wells. Clonotypes that were significantly expanded in both SARS-CoV-2 spike wells and at least one common cold coronavirus spike condition were defined as cross-reactive. CDR3 homology was assessed with Levenshtein distances (stringdist) and unrooted phylogenetic trees (ape) in R version 3.6.1. Using fastp trimming at Q25 and MiXCR clonotype assembly, TCRdb reanalyzed the public sequencing data and kept in-frame beta chains. Under each unique CDR3 protein, matching rows form one entry showing the most common genes and DNA. In this record, the V and J calls reflect TCRdb's handling and not the investigators' own analysis. The sample table lists fewer than 25,000 distinct CDR3 sequences, around 49% of them with a count of one. The ten most abundant clones make up about 6.3% of the sample.

This entry comes from a study of vaccination and CD4 T cells after COVID-19 (dated by TCRdb to 2021 to 2024). With regard to the full study: Convalescent patients had a positive SARS-CoV-2 result on nasal swab PCR, and of these patients, fewer than ten had mild disease and one had severe disease. The convalescent cohort comprised six males and four females, including two Hispanic individuals, seven Caucasians, two Asians and one multiracial person. Participants received two doses of either the Pfizer-BioNTech BNT162b2 vaccine (n=8) or the Moderna mRNA-1273 vaccine (n=2). Post-COVID blood samples from convalescent patients were collected a median of about 110 days after diagnosis, with a range of 35 to 161 days. The time from the second vaccine dose to post-vaccine blood sampling had a median of roughly 70 days and ranged from about 14 to 250 days. Overlapping spike peptide pools from SARS-CoV-2 and from the common cold coronaviruses HCoV-NL63, HCoV-OC43 and HCoV-229E were used as culture stimuli. Control cultures used a CEFX viral epitope pool as positive control, an HIV-1 Nef peptide pool as negative control, or no peptide. In ten to eleven COVID-19 convalescent patients and 4 infection-naive healthy vaccine recipients, the spike-specific CD4+ TCR repertoire before mRNA vaccination was compared with the repertoire after mRNA vaccination. Summary of the overall study and its limitations: The number of convalescent patients in the study was relatively small, and the study did not examine early timepoints following natural infection. In convalescent patients, nearly all vaccine-specific clones (304 of 307) were found to be mono-reactive for SARS-CoV-2 spike rather than cross-reactive with common cold coronaviruses. Although the median number of SARS-CoV-2-reactive clonotypes went up from roughly 20 after infection to some 38 after vaccination, the increase was not significant. In convalescent patients, a median around 83% of post-vaccine SARS-CoV-2-reactive clones were detected only after vaccination, and vaccine-specific priming was suggested by this finding.

Including cysteine and phenylalanine, the CDR3 has 17 amino acids. Of the read, only the CDR3 DNA is kept; its 51 bases are in frame from base 1. The V end gives up 4 bases and the J end 6 bases, leaving 12 bases in the junction not matched to a gene. CDR1 SGHAT and CDR2 FQNNGV were looked up in the germline V gene. Per the publication, the treatment or condition label means: roughly ten-day PBMC culture with coronavirus spike peptide pools or control peptides (ViraFEST assay). To expand antigen-specific T cells with peptide pools and then pick out the expanded clonotypes through TCR sequencing, the study relied on the ViraFEST assay. The convalescent patients' positive SARS-CoV-2 PCR tests fell between March and December 2020, which was before the Alpha, Beta and Delta variants emerged in the United States. PBMCs were cultured at approximately 2 million per well in IMDM supplemented with approximately 5.3% human AB serum and about 9.6 IU/ml IL-2, with roughly 9.5 ug/ml peptide pools added. On days 3 and 7, half of the culture medium was replaced with fresh IL-2-containing medium. After approximately 10 days of culture, CD4+ T cells were isolated by negative selection using the EasySep CD4+ T cell isolation kit. Ficoll-Paque Plus gradient centrifugation was used to isolate PBMCs from whole blood, and the isolated PBMCs were then either used fresh or cryopreserved at -140C. In general, triplicate wells were set up for every culture condition.

Sequences were obtained from CD4+ T cells from blood, cultured in vitro. The chain uses TRBV11-2 and TRBJ1-6, with 7 bases matching TRBD1. The sequence derives from a human donor who had recovered from COVID-19. Read as DNA, the sequence is TGTGCCAGCAGCTATGGTGTCCATAGACAGGGTAATTCACCCCTCCACTTT. This translates into CASSYGVHRQGNSPLHF. Here the CDR3 is joined to the reference TRBV11-2 and TRBJ1-6 genes, and the full variable domain is: EAGVAQSPRYKIIEKRQSVAFWCNPISGHATLYWYQQILGQGPKLLIQFQNNGVVDDSQLPKDRFSAERLKGVDSTLKIQPAKLEDSAVYLCASSYGVHRQGNSPLHFGNGTRLTVT.